This T cell receptor (beta chain) was identified in a study of T cell changes during pregnancy in multiple sclerosis. Generated by immunoSEQ multiplex PCR, the TCRdb table keeps only in-frame clones and is missing some. Here the sample spans around 57,000 clones, 91% being singletons. Specimen: peripheral blood, collected after pregnancy. The receptor was derived from a female donor in good health, enrolled as a control in a pregnancy study.

The CDR3 loop reads CASDRQGADTGELFF. The CDR3 nucleotides read TGTGCCAGCGATCGACAGGGGGCGGACACCGGGGAGCTGTTTTTT. This rearrangement joins TRBV18 to TRBJ2-2; 10 nucleotides align to TRBD1. This CDR3 contains 15 residues. CDR1 KGHSH and CDR2 LQKENI come from the germline V gene. V trimming: 8 bases; J trimming: 3 bases; junction bases outside the gene matches: 6.